This T cell receptor (beta chain) derives from a study of T cells in localized non-small cell lung cancer. Study-wide findings and caveats: Multi-region tumor sequencing was not done, so intratumor heterogeneity could not be excluded. A higher density of T cells in blood coincided with extended overall survival. Adjacent lung was found to contain a median roughly 60 of the top 100 tumor clones. Measurement of T cell clonality placed uninvolved adjacent lung highest, above the level in tumor.

The V gene's germline CDR1 is ENHRY and CDR2 SYGVKD. Trimming pared 6 bases from V and 0 bases from J, leaving 14 bases between. The CDR3 totals 16 residues. As to this clone: Its antigen is unidentified.

The table came from immunoSEQ multiplex PCR; TCRdb's copy has only in-frame clones and leaves some out. The table includes about 15,000 clones, around 85% detected once. The V call is TRBV10-3, the J call TRBJ2-2; a possible D gene is TRBD1 (6 bases). The clonotype originates from a woman aged 40 to 75 with stage I lung adenocarcinoma. The sequencing here drew on peripheral blood, taken before any cancer treatment. CDR3 residues: CAISSQGYANTGELFF. CDR3 sequence (DNA): TGTGCCATCAGCTCACAGGGATACGCGAACACCGGGGAGCTGTTTTTT.